The clone carrying this TCR beta chain was picked up one time. The data originate from a study of radiation and T cells in renal cell carcinoma. Time point specified: baseline pretreatment blood. Indicated treatment: 15 Gy SBRT to primary tumor, nephrectomy 4 weeks later. The table came from immunoSEQ multiplex PCR; TCRdb's copy has only in-frame clones and leaves some out. Of more than 95,000 clones listed, roughly 80% were seen once; the top ten hold approximately 3%. The receptor was derived from a woman aged 60-70 years with renal cell carcinoma. The sample was blood, taken from a patient whose treatment included radiotherapy and nephrectomy.

The CDR3 coding sequence is TGTGCCAGCAGCCAAGGGGACAGGGGCAATGAAAAACTGTTTTTT. It encodes CASSQGDRGNEKLFF. J is TRBJ1-4 and V is TRBV4-2; 10 bases line up with TRBD1. With V trimmed by 1 base and J by 5 bases, 1 base remained unmatched. Per germline, CDR1 LGHNA and CDR2 YNFKEQ. The CDR3 totals 15 residues.